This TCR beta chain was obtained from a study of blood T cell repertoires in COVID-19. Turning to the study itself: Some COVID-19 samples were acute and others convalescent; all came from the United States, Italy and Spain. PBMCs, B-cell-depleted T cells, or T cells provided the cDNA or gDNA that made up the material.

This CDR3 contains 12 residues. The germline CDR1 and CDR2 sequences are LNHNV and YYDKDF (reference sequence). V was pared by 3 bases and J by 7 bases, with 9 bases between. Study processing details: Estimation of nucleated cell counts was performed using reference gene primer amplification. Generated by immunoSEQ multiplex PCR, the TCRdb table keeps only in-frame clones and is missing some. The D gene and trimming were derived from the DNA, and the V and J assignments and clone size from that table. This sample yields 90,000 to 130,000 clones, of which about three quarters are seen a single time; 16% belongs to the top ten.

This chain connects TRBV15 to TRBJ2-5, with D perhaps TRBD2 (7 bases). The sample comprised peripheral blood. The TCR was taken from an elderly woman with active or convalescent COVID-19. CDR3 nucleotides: TGTGCCACCAGCAGGAGGGGGGGGACCCAGTACTTC. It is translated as CATSRRGGTQYF.